The 16 T cell receptor beta chains below all came from one sample that was sequenced in a study of T-cell memory formation after mild COVID-19. TCRdb re-called the 5' RACE reads with MiXCR, one entry per CDR3 protein. The repertoire has around 160,000 distinct CDR3 sequences, approximately 10% of them found once; the top ten carry 3.5% to 4.5%. The sample taken for sequencing was PBMCs or a T cell subset sorted from them (not recorded which). The source of these receptors is a man younger than 35 who had mild COVID-19 (a few samples of this study predate the infection). Cell type and time point are not known.

This clonotype came up a few times. The chain recombines TRBV29-1 with TRBJ2-7; D possibly corresponds to TRBD1 (5 bases). CDR1 is SQVTM and CDR2 is ANQGSEA in the germline V gene. This CDR3 region has 13 residues. The V and J ends lost 5 bases and 2 bases respectively, with 13 bases between them. CDR3 protein: CSVTRQGTYEQYF. The CDR3, as DNA: TGCAGCGTTACTCGGCAGGGCACCTACGAGCAGTACTTC.

V gene TRBV2 combines with J gene TRBJ1-1; no reliable D call. V shed 3 bases and J shed 0 bases, with 5 bases lying between them. The germline V gene has CDR1 SNHLY and CDR2 FYNNEI. The CDR3 is 13 amino acids. CDR3 in DNA: TGTGCCAGCAGTGAGAATGTGAACACTGAAGCTTTCTTT. Protein sequence: CASSENVNTEAFF.

V gene TRBV6-1 combines with J gene TRBJ2-5; 10 bases map to TRBD2. The V gene's germline CDR1 is MNHNS and CDR2 SASEGT. The CDR3 runs 15 residues. V lost 1 base and J lost 5; bases outside the gene matches: 4. CDR3 in amino acids: CASSEVGTSVETQYF. The DNA for the CDR3 is TGTGCCAGCAGTGAAGTTGGGACTAGCGTTGAGACCCAGTACTTC.

The chain links TRBV5-4 to TRBJ1-2, with D possibly being TRBD1 (5 bases). The CDR3 is made up of 13 amino acids. Germline CDR1 and CDR2: SGHNT and YYREEE (reference sequence). Deletions cut 0 bases from V and 7 bases from J, with 10 bases between. The CDR3 protein is CASSLVVGGGYTF. DNA for the CDR3: TGTGCCAGCAGCTTGGTAGTCGGGGGTGGCTACACCTTC.

This clonotype was counted a few times. The chain uses TRBV20-1 and TRBJ1-6; D gene ambiguous. The V gene's germline CDR1 is DFQATT and CDR2 SNEGSKA (reference sequence). Trimming shortened V by 3 bases and J by 6 bases, and 15 bases separated the two germline ends. The CDR3 is 15 residues long. The CDR3 DNA reads as TGCAGTGCTAGCGATCCCGACCCGGCTAATTCACCCCTCCACTTT. This encodes CSASDPDPANSPLHF.

Only a few counts were recorded for this clonotype. The rearrangement links TRBV11-1 to TRBJ2-5; D perhaps matches TRBD1 (5 bases). This CDR3 contains 13 residues. The germline V gene has CDR1 SGHAT and CDR2 FQDESV (reference sequence). V lost 7 bases, J lost 1 base, and 10 bases lay in between. In DNA, the CDR3 is TGTGCCAGCACCCAGGGTTTCCAAGAGACCCAGTACTTC. Amino acid sequence: CASTQGFQETQYF.

J is TRBJ2-3 and V is TRBV2; D is perhaps TRBD2 (5 bases). The ends were cut back, 3 bases at V and 2 bases at J, with 15 bases in the middle. The germline V gene has CDR1 SNHLY and CDR2 FYNNEI. CDR3 length equals 16 residues. The chain's CDR3 is CASSDEGRAVTDTQYF. The DNA for the CDR3 is TGTGCCAGCAGTGATGAGGGCAGAGCCGTCACAGATACGCAGTATTTT.

This clonotype was seen at least ten times. The chain employs TRBV27 and TRBJ2-3; D not resolved. V lost 3 bases, J lost 4 bases, and 8 bases lay in between. Germline V gives CDR1 MNHEY, CDR2 SMNVEV (reference sequence). The CDR3 extends over 13 amino acids. The CDR3 DNA reads TGTGCCAGCAGTTTGTCTTGGGCAGATACGCAGTATTTT. Amino acids: CASSLSWADTQYF.

This clonotype was picked up many times. The chain carries TRBV2 and TRBJ2-2; perhaps TRBD1 as D (6 bases). This CDR3 comprises 15 residues. Germline CDR1 is SNHLY and CDR2 is FYNNEI. Trimming pared 10 bases from V and 0 bases from J, leaving 15 bases between. The CDR3 DNA follows: TGTGCCACACTATCCGGGACAACGAACACCGGGGAGCTGTTTTTT. This sequence encodes CATLSGTTNTGELFF.

This clonotype has just a few counts. The gene calls are TRBV29-1 and TRBJ2-5; 10 nucleotides line up with TRBD1. Germline CDR1 reads SQVTM; CDR2 reads ANQGSEA. The CDR3 runs to 14 residues. V dropped 6 bases and J dropped 5; count of bases not matched to a gene: 9. The CDR3 loop is CSVAGTGERETQYF. Written as DNA, the CDR3 is TGCAGCGTCGCCGGGACAGGGGAACGGGAGACCCAGTACTTC.

The CDR3 here is CASSRSWGRFF. The CDR3 DNA sequence: TGTGCCAGCAGCCGAAGCTGGGGGAGGTTCTTC. This rearrangement joins TRBV7-2 to TRBJ2-1; perhaps D is TRBD1 or TRBD2 (5 bases each). This CDR3 is built from 11 residues. The V end was cut by 5 bases, the J end by 15 bases, with 14 bases between. Germline V gene lookup returns CDR1 SGHTA and CDR2 FQGNSA.

This rearrangement joins TRBV29-1 to TRBJ1-4, with 9 bases aligning to TRBD1. The CDR3 totals 12 residues. V gave up 7 bases and J gave up 5 bases; unmatched junction bases: 2. Germline V gene data show CDR1 as SQVTM and CDR2 as ANQGSEA. The CDR3 spells CSAGQGNEKLFF. The CDR3, as DNA: TGCAGCGCTGGACAGGGGAATGAAAAACTGTTTTTT.

This clonotype was counted a few times. The J gene is TRBJ1-1, the V gene TRBV7-9; D is undetermined. From germline, CDR1 is SEHNR and CDR2 FQNEAQ (reference sequence). V was clipped by 6 bases and J by 0 bases, with 17 bases between them. This CDR3 has 16 residues. CDR3 residues: CASRERPGRMNTEAFF. The CDR3 nucleotides are TGTGCCAGCAGGGAGAGGCCGGGCAGGATGAACACTGAAGCTTTCTTT. The complete variable domain, with remaining parts taken from reference TRBV7-9 and TRBJ1-1, reads DTGVSQNPRHKITKRGQNVTFRCDPISEHNRLYWYRQTLGQGPEFLTYFQNEAQLEKSRLLSDRFSAERPKGSFSTLEIQRTEQGDSAMYLCASRERPGRMNTEAFFGQGTRLTVV.

This clonotype was seen a handful of times. This chain joins TRBV3-1 and TRBJ1-2; D is possibly TRBD1 (5 bases). V was trimmed by 2 bases and J by 8 bases, leaving 18 bases between them. This CDR3 region has 15 residues. CDR1 and CDR2 (germline): LGHDT, YNNKEL (reference sequence). DNA of the CDR3: TGTGCCAGCAGCCAAAGTATCCAGGGTATCTACGGCTACACCTTC. Translation: CASSQSIQGIYGYTF.

The genes are TRBV5-1 and TRBJ2-5; D is possibly TRBD1 (5 bases). V gave up 0 bases and J gave up 4 bases, with 13 bases separating them. Germline CDR1 is SGHRS and CDR2 is YFSETQ. CDR3 length: 15 residues. CDR3 DNA: TGCGCCAGCAGCTTGGCCTGGCAGGGCGGAGAGACCCAGTACTTC. Amino acid sequence: CASSLAWQGGETQYF.

J is TRBJ2-1 and V is TRBV7-2, with TRBD2 matching over 14 bases. The ends lost 5 bases at V and 4 bases at J; junction bases unmatched: 10. Germline loops: CDR1 SGHTA, CDR2 FQGNSA. This CDR3 has 18 amino acids. The CDR3: CASSVSGTSGGFYNEQFF. CDR3 nucleotide sequence: TGTGCCAGCAGCGTCTCCGGGACTAGCGGGGGTTTTTACAATGAGCAGTTCTTC.